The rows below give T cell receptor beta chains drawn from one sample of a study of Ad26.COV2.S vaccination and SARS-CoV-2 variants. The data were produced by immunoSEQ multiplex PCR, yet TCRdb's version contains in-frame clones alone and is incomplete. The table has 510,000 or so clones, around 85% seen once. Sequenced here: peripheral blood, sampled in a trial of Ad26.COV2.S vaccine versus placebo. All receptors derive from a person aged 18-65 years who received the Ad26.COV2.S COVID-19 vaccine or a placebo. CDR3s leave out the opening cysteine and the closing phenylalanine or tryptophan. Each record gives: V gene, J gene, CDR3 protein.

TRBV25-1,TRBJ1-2,ASSPRGTPRGYT
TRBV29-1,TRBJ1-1,SVEGRQMNTEAF
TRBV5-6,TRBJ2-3,ASSLLQGNTQY
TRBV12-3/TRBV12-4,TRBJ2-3,ASSLVPDTQY
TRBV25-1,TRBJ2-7,ASSEGGIQY
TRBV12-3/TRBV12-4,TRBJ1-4,ASSFTEKLF
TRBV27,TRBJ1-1,ASRGQGFTEAF
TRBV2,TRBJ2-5,ASSPGRLLAQY
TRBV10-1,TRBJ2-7,ASSLRDPTYEQY
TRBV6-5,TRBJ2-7,ASMGHGYEQY
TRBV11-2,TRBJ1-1,ASTSLGTEAF
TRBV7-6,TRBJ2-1,ASSLIRNEQF
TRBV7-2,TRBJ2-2,ASSSRGLAASNTGELF
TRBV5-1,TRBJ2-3,ASSLGPSGGPDTQY
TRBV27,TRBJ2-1,ASSTWSGGGYNEQF
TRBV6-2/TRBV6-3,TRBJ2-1,ASSNAGLAGSNEQF
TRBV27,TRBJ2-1,ASTLLGGDRSYNEQF
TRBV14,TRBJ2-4,ASSQVGSDVQY